Shown below are 31 T cell receptor beta chains from a single sample sequenced in a study of blood T cell repertoires in COVID-19. Sequencing used immunoSEQ multiplex PCR; TCRdb keeps in-frame clones, though not all of them. The sample contains 380,000 or so clones, around 87% of which appear only once. Sequencing was performed on PBMCs or T cells enriched from blood (not recorded which). The receptor set was obtained from a woman in her twenties or thirties with acute COVID-19.

The V gene is TRBV5-8, the J gene TRBJ1-6; D possibly corresponds to TRBD1 (5 bases). The V end lost 3 bases, the J end lost 9 bases, and 10 bases lay between the germline ends. The germline V gene encodes CDR1 SGHTS and CDR2 YDEGEE. The CDR3 is made up of 13 amino acids. CDR3: CASSSGWRSPLHF. The CDR3 region has the DNA TGTGCCAGCAGCTCAGGGTGGCGTTCACCCCTCCACTTT.

V usage is TRBV18 and J usage is TRBJ1-6; D is perhaps TRBD1 (6 bases). CDR3 size: 14 residues. CDR1 KGHSH and CDR2 LQKENI come from the germline V gene. V dropped 3 bases and J dropped 8 bases, with 11 bases sitting between them. CDR3 sequence: CASSPIEGDSPLHF. The CDR3 region has the DNA TGTGCCAGCTCACCGATAGAGGGGGATTCACCCCTCCACTTT.

This chain connects TRBV2 to TRBJ2-7; a weak D match, TRBD2 (5 bases). V shed 4 bases and J shed 4 bases, with 11 bases lying between them. Per germline, CDR1 SNHLY and CDR2 FYNNEI. This CDR3 is built from 13 residues. The CDR3 bases are TGTGCCAGCAGTGGGGGTGGGAGATACGAGCAGTACTTC. Translation gives CASSGGGRYEQYF.

The chain employs TRBV30 and TRBJ2-7; D perhaps matches TRBD2 (6 bases). Trimming stripped 4 bases from V and 5 bases from J, with 18 bases between. The CDR3 contains 14 residues. Germline CDR1 is GTSNPN and CDR2 is SVGIG (reference sequence). CDR3 loop: CAWNLGQGLHEQYF. In DNA, the CDR3 is TGTGCCTGGAACCTGGGGCAGGGACTCCACGAGCAGTACTTC.

This clone was seen a few times. The chain has TRBV24-1 and TRBJ1-1; D possibly corresponds to TRBD1 (6 bases). CDR1 is KGHDR, CDR2 SFDVKD, per germline. V dropped 8 bases and J dropped 1 base, with 16 bases sitting between them. CDR3 length: 15 amino acids. DNA of the CDR3: TGTGCCACCATGGGGGCAGGGGTCGCGAACACTGAAGCTTTCTTT. It specifies CATMGAGVANTEAFF.

The DNA for the CDR3 is TGTGCCAGCAGCTTATTCGGGGGGGCCAACAATGAGCAGTTCTTC. The encoded protein is CASSLFGGANNEQFF. V and J are TRBV7-3 and TRBJ2-1; TRBD2 matches at 8 bases. Trimming at V came to 2 bases and at J to 5 bases, leaving 5 bases not matched to a gene. The germline V gene encodes CDR1 SGHTA and CDR2 FQGTGA. The CDR3 consists of 15 residues.

This rearrangement joins TRBV5-1 to TRBJ1-4, with D perhaps TRBD1 (5 bases). Germline V CDR1 and CDR2: SGHRS, YFSETQ. Trimming left V 1 base short and J 8 bases short, with 12 bases between. CDR3 size: 14 residues. CDR3: CASSLTGDREKLFF. The CDR3 region has the DNA TGCGCCAGCAGCTTGACAGGAGATCGAGAAAAACTGTTTTTT.

The V call is TRBV9, the J call TRBJ2-1, with D possibly matching TRBD2 (5 bases). CDR1 and CDR2 from the germline V gene are SGDLS and YYNGEE. The CDR3 sequence is 16 residues long. With 0 bases removed from V and 6 bases from J, the gap between germline ends came to 16 bases. The CDR3 DNA is TGTGCCAGCAGCGTAGATCGTCGGACTTCCCTCAATGAGCAGTTCTTC. Translating gives CASSVDRRTSLNEQFF. Supplemented by reference TRBV9 and TRBJ2-1, the full variable domain reads DSGVTQTPKHLITATGQRVTLRCSPRSGDLSVYWYQQSLDQGLQFLIQYYNGEERAKGNILERFSAQQFPDLHSELNLSSLELGDSALYFCASSVDRRTSLNEQFFGPGTRLTVL.

CDR3 nucleotide sequence: TGTGCCATCAGTGAGTCGGTCAGATTCGGGGGGAATAACTATGGCTACACCTTC. Translated, it gives CAISESVRFGGNNYGYTF. This chain joins TRBV10-3 and TRBJ1-2; possible D gene TRBD1, 5 bases. The germline V gene encodes CDR1 ENHRY and CDR2 SYGVKD. The V end lost 0 bases, the J end lost 1 base, and 18 bases lay between the germline ends. The CDR3 runs 18 residues.

DNA of the CDR3: TGTGCCAGCAGCTTGTGGGACAGGGAGTCTGGAAACACCATATATTTT. It specifies CASSLWDRESGNTIYF. V is TRBV5-5 and J is TRBJ1-3; 9 bases line up with TRBD1. V trimming: 1 base; J trimming: 1 base; junction bases outside the gene matches: 3. CDR1 and CDR2 from the germline V gene are SGHKS and YYEKEE (reference sequence). This CDR3 contains 16 residues.

The chain carries TRBV9 and TRBJ2-7; maybe TRBD1 (5 bases). Germline V CDR1 and CDR2: SGDLS, YYNGEE. There are 13 residues in the CDR3. Between the trimmed V and J ends, which lost 1 base and 1 base, there was a span of 6 bases. DNA for the CDR3: TGTGCCAGCAGCGTACGGACATCCTACGAGCAGTACTTC. It is translated as CASSVRTSYEQYF.

The table lists this clone with a few counts. This chain links TRBV7-2 with TRBJ2-7, with 9 bases aligning to TRBD2. Germline V gene lookup returns CDR1 SGHTA and CDR2 FQGNSA. The CDR3 has 14 residues. Unmatched junction bases numbered 5, after V lost 5 bases and J lost 3 bases. The CDR3 bases are TGTGCCAGCAGCCCGGGACTAGCTCACTACGAGCAGTACTTC. Amino acids: CASSPGLAHYEQYF.

The chain uses TRBV7-3 and TRBJ2-1, with 9 nucleotides matching TRBD2. Per the germline V gene, CDR1 is SGHTA and CDR2 is FQGTGA. The CDR3 has 16 residues. V was clipped by 5 bases and J by 8 bases; unmatched bases: 13. CDR3 amino acids: CASSRRVAGVDDEQFF. Here the CDR3 DNA reads TGTGCCAGCAGCCGCCGGGTAGCGGGGGTTGACGATGAGCAGTTCTTC.

The chain couples TRBV14 to TRBJ1-2; possibly TRBD1 for D (5 bases). The CDR3 is 13 amino acids. The V and J ends lost 2 bases and 2 bases respectively, with 6 bases between them. CDR1 and CDR2 (germline): SGHDN, FVKESK. CDR3 protein: CASSQPGNYGYTF. In DNA, the CDR3 is TGTGCCAGCAGCCAACCAGGGAACTATGGCTACACCTTC. The full variable domain, its missing parts supplied by reference TRBV14 and TRBJ1-2, is EAGVTQFPSHSVIEKGQTVTLRCDPISGHDNLYWYRRVMGKEIKFLLHFVKESKQDESGMPNNRFLAERTGGTYSTLKVQPAELEDSGVYFCASSQPGNYGYTFGSGTRLTVV.

Points on this clone: This same CDR3 is encoded by further DNA sequences in the sample. The CDR3 DNA is TGCGCCAGCAGCCTCGACAGGGGGAACACTGAAGCTTTCTTT. The encoded protein is CASSLDRGNTEAFF. The V gene is TRBV5-1, the J gene TRBJ1-1; 8 nucleotides match TRBD1. The V and J ends lost 4 bases and 1 base, in that order; junction bases with no gene match: 3. Germline values: CDR1 SGHRS, CDR2 YFSETQ. The CDR3 runs 14 residues.

The chain couples TRBV20-1 to TRBJ2-3, with 8 bases that match TRBD2. The CDR3 is 14 residues long. With 3 bases clipped from V and 4 bases from J, the junction kept 6 bases outside the gene matches. Germline values: CDR1 DFQATT, CDR2 SNEGSKA (reference sequence). In nucleotides, the CDR3 is TGCAGTGCTAGTTCGGGGGGGGCGGCAGATACGCAGTATTTT. The encoded protein is CSASSGGAADTQYF.

The chain employs TRBV7-2 and TRBJ1-1; D is possibly TRBD1 (5 bases). Trimming shortened V by 3 bases and J by 0 bases, and 14 bases separated the two germline ends. This CDR3 has 16 residues. CDR1 is SGHTA, CDR2 FQGNSA, per germline. The CDR3 DNA reads TGTGCCAGCAGCTTCGCGGCGCCAGGGATGAACACTGAAGCTTTCTTT. It translates to CASSFAAPGMNTEAFF.

The CDR3, as DNA: TGTGCCAGCAGTTACCCTTCCCCGCAGTATTTT. Amino acids: CASSYPSPQYF. The genes are TRBV6-2 or TRBV6-3 and TRBJ2-3; D unresolved. Germline lookup yields CDR1 MNHEY and CDR2 SVGEGT. Trimming shortened V by 2 bases and J by 10 bases, and 7 bases separated the two germline ends. This CDR3 has 11 amino acids.

The rearrangement links TRBV7-9 to TRBJ1-6; TRBD1 matches 10 bases. Losses at the gene ends were 5 bases for V and 5 bases for J; bases not matched to a gene: 6. Germline V lookup: CDR1 SEHNR, CDR2 FQNEAQ (reference sequence). The CDR3 is made up of 16 amino acids. Written as DNA, the CDR3 is TGTGCCAGCAGCCACCGACAGGGGGCGAATAATTCACCCCTCCACTTT. It encodes CASSHRQGANNSPLHF.

There are a few counts of this clone. The chain is built from TRBV19 and TRBJ1-1; D remains unclear. Trimming took off 2 bases at V and 10 bases at J, with 8 bases between the two ends. Germline-derived CDR1 and CDR2 are LNHDA and SQIVND (reference sequence). This CDR3 region has 11 residues. Here the CDR3 reads CASSILTVAFF. Written as DNA, the CDR3 is TGTGCCAGTAGTATACTAACGGTAGCTTTCTTT. The full variable domain, with the rest looked up from reference TRBV19 and TRBJ1-1, is DGGITQSPKYLFRKEGQNVTLSCEQNLNHDAMYWYRQDPGQGLRLIYYSQIVNDFQKGDIAEGYSVSREKKESFPLTVTSAQKNPTAFYLCASSILTVAFFGQGTRLTVV.

V gene TRBV4-3 combines with J gene TRBJ1-3; D possibly corresponds to TRBD1 (5 bases). This CDR3 region has 17 residues. V lost 4 bases to trimming and J lost 0 bases, with 16 bases between them. CDR1 is LGHNA, CDR2 YSLEER, per germline. CDR3 residues: CASSPFPSGPSGNTIYF. The CDR3 coding sequence is TGCGCCAGCAGCCCTTTCCCTTCAGGGCCCTCTGGAAACACCATATATTTT.

The chain is built from TRBV5-1 and TRBJ2-2; 9 nucleotides agree with TRBD1. Germline trimming cut 4 bases from V and 6 bases from J; bases unmatched to any gene: 10. This CDR3 contains 16 residues. CDR1 is SGHRS and CDR2 is YFSETQ in the germline V gene. CDR3 nucleotides: TGCGCCAGCAGCCCCGGGACAGGGAGGGGCGCCGGGGAGCTGTTTTTT. Protein sequence: CASSPGTGRGAGELFF.

The CDR3 sequence: CASSLGGGPDTQYF. Here the CDR3 DNA reads TGCGCCAGCAGCTTAGGCGGGGGGCCGGATACGCAGTATTTT. The chain recombines TRBV5-1 with TRBJ2-3; 8 bases agree with TRBD2. V was pared by 2 bases and J by 6 bases, with 5 bases of the junction left unmatched. Germline CDR1 and CDR2: SGHRS and YFSETQ. This CDR3 comprises 14 residues.

The V call is TRBV14, the J call TRBJ1-2; 10 bases line up with TRBD1. With 3 bases clipped from V and 0 bases from J, the junction kept 1 base outside the gene matches. Per germline, CDR1 SGHDN and CDR2 FVKESK. CDR3 length: 15 amino acids. In DNA, the CDR3 is TGTGCCAGCAGCCAGGGACAGGGGCCTAACTATGGCTACACCTTC. Protein sequence: CASSQGQGPNYGYTF.

The gene calls are TRBV5-6 and TRBJ2-7; weak D call: TRBD1 (6 bases). This CDR3 is 13 amino acids long. Per the germline V gene, CDR1 is SGHDT and CDR2 is YYEEEE. The V end was cut by 0 bases, the J end by 7 bases, with 11 bases between. Written as DNA, the CDR3 is TGTGCCAGCAGCTTGGTACAGGGTCGGGAGCAGTACTTC. It specifies CASSLVQGREQYF.

The chain uses TRBV9 and TRBJ1-1, with D unclear. The V end lost 0 bases, the J end lost 2 bases, and 5 bases lay between the germline ends. Germline V gene data show CDR1 as SGDLS and CDR2 as YYNGEE. CDR3 size: 13 residues. CDR3: CASSVGSNTEAFF. The CDR3 DNA reads as TGTGCCAGCAGCGTAGGGAGCAACACTGAAGCTTTCTTT.

The chain carries TRBV5-6 and TRBJ1-2, with D perhaps matching TRBD1 (6 bases). From germline, CDR1 is SGHDT and CDR2 YYEEEE. The V end was cut by 4 bases, the J end by 2 bases, with 12 bases between. The CDR3 contains 14 residues. The CDR3 DNA follows: TGTGCCAGCAGCCCGGGTGGACAGAACTATGGCTACACCTTC. Amino acids: CASSPGGQNYGYTF.

As concerns this clone: Within the sample, other DNA sequences also encode this same CDR3. V usage is TRBV15 and J usage is TRBJ1-1, with 11 bases fitting TRBD1. The CDR3 contains 15 residues. The trim removed 3 bases at V and 5 bases at J, leaving 5 bases unmatched. The germline V gene encodes CDR1 LNHNV and CDR2 YYDKDF (reference sequence). The CDR3 region is CATSRDRGLGTEAFF. For the CDR3, the DNA is TGTGCCACCAGCAGGGACAGGGGGCTAGGAACTGAAGCTTTCTTT.

J is TRBJ1-1 and V is TRBV12-3 or TRBV12-4; D gene ambiguous. V was cut by 8 bases and J by 1 base, with 8 bases left in between. CDR3 length: 12 amino acids. The CDR3 is CASELPNTEAFF. CDR3 coding DNA: TGTGCCAGCGAGCTCCCGAACACTGAAGCTTTCTTT.

CDR3 coding DNA: TGTGCCATCAAGTGGGCCCAACCCGGGGAGCTGTTTTTT. Its protein product is CAIKWAQPGELFF. The chain joins TRBV10-3 to TRBJ2-2; D gene unclear. Germline V lookup: CDR1 ENHRY, CDR2 SYGVKD. The CDR3 is made up of 13 amino acids. V lost 7 bases and J lost 6, with 12 bases in between.

This clone occurred a few times. The J gene is TRBJ1-2, the V gene TRBV6-5; 8 bases align to TRBD1. Germline values: CDR1 MNHEY, CDR2 SVGAGI. The CDR3 runs 15 residues. V shed 0 bases, J shed 6 bases, and the junction held 6 bases outside the gene matches. DNA for the CDR3: TGTGCCAGCAGTTACTCCGGACAGGGCATAGATGGCTACACCTTC. Residues: CASSYSGQGIDGYTF.